This T cell receptor beta chain is drawn from a study of T cells in localized non-small cell lung cancer. As to this clone: What it recognizes is unknown.

Libraries were prepared by immunoSEQ multiplex PCR; TCRdb keeps only in-frame clonotypes and omits some of them. The sample contains about 52,000 clones, more than 75% of which appear only once. General study results and limits: There was an association of higher blood T cell density with longer overall survival. The greatest T cell clonality was found in uninvolved adjacent lung (higher than in tumor). Appearing in adjacent lung were a median roughly 60 of the top 100 tumor clones. Sequencing was restricted to one tumor region; therefore, heterogeneity remains possible.

The sequenced sample was PBMCs, obtained before any cancer treatment. The origin of this receptor is a female donor with stage II lung adenocarcinoma.

Written as DNA, the CDR3 is TGTGCCAGCCTCTCTTTCGGGGCTCAGCCGCTCGGCTACACCTTC. Translated: CASLSFGAQPLGYTF. The J gene is TRBJ1-2, the V gene TRBV6-1, with D possibly TRBD1 on 5 matching bases. V shed 8 bases and J shed 8 bases, with 24 bases lying between them. The CDR3 totals 15 residues. Germline CDR1 and CDR2: MNHNS and SASEGT.